Listed below are T cell receptor beta chains from one sample, sequenced in a study of T cell repertoires in cytomegalovirus infection. Which antigens these TCRs recognize remains unknown. From the reads, TCRdb called clonotypes with MiXCR, one entry per CDR3 protein. The data show approximately 310,000 distinct CDR3 sequences, with about 25% seen just once and about an eighth held by the top ten. Sequencing used cultured PBMCs, obtained from culture after CMV antigen stimulation. Receptor source: a human donor in good health (CMV status not recorded). Some clones in this sample may be carry-over from other donors' samples. Each CDR3 is given with its conserved first and last residue. Each record gives: CDR3 protein, clone size, V gene. A row's size may be missing; if present it is once, few, many or a size class.

CDR3 protein: CASSSPFNLGQGSPNEQFF
clone size: NA
V gene: TRBV6-1

CDR3 protein: CATSRDGYTEAFF
clone size: NA
V gene: TRBV15

CDR3 protein: CAWSLDRGYEQYF
clone size: NA
V gene: TRBV30

CDR3 protein: CASSYYRADTEAFF
clone size: NA
V gene: TRBV6-2/TRBV6-3

CDR3 protein: CSASGNTEAFF
clone size: NA
V gene: TRBV20-1

CDR3 protein: CASRRRSLAGGLRGNEQFF
clone size: NA
V gene: TRBV12-3/TRBV12-4

CDR3 protein: CASSLARWRTSGVYNEQFF
clone size: NA
V gene: TRBV7-8

CDR3 protein: CASTLSNMNTEAFF
clone size: few
V gene: TRBV19

CDR3 protein: CASSIFTSGSTDTQYF
clone size: few
V gene: TRBV19

CDR3 protein: CASSIGDGEYGYTF
clone size: NA
V gene: TRBV19

CDR3 protein: CASSLAEGHPNQPQHF
clone size: many
V gene: TRBV7-9

CDR3 protein: CAIGGTSAPSTDTQYF
clone size: few
V gene: TRBV10-3

CDR3 protein: CASSIGNNEQFF
clone size: NA
V gene: TRBV19

CDR3 protein: CASSRGSYEQYF
clone size: many
V gene: TRBV7-2

CDR3 protein: CASSAWDGSYNEQFF
clone size: once
V gene: TRBV9

CDR3 protein: CASSLVIGGGAFF
clone size: many
V gene: TRBV7-6

CDR3 protein: CASSLVAGGPVSVYEQFF
clone size: few
V gene: TRBV7-2

CDR3 protein: CASSSWTGDGYTF
clone size: NA
V gene: TRBV11-2